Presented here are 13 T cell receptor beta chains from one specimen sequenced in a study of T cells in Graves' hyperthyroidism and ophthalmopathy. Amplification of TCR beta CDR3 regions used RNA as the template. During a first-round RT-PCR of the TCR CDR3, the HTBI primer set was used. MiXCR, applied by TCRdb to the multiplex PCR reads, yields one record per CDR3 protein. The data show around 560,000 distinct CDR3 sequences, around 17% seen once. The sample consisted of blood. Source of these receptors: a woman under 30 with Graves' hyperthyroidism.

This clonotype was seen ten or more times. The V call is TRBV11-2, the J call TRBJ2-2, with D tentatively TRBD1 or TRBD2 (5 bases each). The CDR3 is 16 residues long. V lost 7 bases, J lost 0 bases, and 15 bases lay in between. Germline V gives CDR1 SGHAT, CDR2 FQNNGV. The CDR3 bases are TGTGCCAGCACCCACCGGGGCAGGTCGAACACCGGGGAGCTGTTTTTT. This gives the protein CASTHRGRSNTGELFF.

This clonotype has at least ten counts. Here the CDR3 DNA reads TGTGCCAGCAGCCAGGGGTTACGAGGCTACACCTTC. Protein sequence: CASSQGLRGYTF. J is TRBJ1-2 and V is TRBV12-3 or TRBV12-4; D is perhaps TRBD1 (6 bases). Deletions cut 6 bases from V and 8 bases from J, with 13 bases between. The length of the CDR3 is 12 residues.

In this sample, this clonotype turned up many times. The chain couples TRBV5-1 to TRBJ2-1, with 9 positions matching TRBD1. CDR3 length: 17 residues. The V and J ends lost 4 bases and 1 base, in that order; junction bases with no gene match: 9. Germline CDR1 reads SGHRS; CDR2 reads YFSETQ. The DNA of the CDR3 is TGCGCCAGCAGCCCACGAGGACAGGGGAATTCCTACAATGAGCAGTTCTTC. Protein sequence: CASSPRGQGNSYNEQFF.

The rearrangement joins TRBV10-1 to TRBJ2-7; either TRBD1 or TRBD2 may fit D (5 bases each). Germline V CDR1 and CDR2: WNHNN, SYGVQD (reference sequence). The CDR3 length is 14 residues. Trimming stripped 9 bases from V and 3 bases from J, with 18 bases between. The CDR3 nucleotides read TGCGCCAGTCTACAGGAGGAAATTCGCTACGAGCAGTACTTC. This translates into CASLQEEIRYEQYF.

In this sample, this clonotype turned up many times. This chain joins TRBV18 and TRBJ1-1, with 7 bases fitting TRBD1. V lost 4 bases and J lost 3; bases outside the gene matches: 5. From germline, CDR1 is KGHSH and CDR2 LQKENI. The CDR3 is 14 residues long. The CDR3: CASSRTGTDTEAFF. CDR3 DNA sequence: TGTGCCAGCTCACGTACCGGGACAGACACTGAAGCTTTCTTT.

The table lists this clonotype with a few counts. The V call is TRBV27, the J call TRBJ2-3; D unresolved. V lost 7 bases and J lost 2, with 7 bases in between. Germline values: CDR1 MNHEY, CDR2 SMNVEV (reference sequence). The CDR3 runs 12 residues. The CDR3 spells CASISSTDTQYF. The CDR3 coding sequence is TGTGCCAGCATTTCGTCCACAGATACGCAGTATTTT.

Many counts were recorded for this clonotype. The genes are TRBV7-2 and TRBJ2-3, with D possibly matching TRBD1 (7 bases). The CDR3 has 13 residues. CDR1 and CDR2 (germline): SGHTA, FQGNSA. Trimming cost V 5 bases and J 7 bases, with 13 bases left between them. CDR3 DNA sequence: TGTGCCAGCAGCATTCCAGGGGGGTATACGCAGTATTTT. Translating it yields CASSIPGGYTQYF.

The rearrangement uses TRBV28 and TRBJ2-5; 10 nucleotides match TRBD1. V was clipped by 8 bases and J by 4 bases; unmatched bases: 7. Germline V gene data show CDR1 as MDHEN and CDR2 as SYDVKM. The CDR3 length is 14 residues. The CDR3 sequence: CASALTGGVETQYF. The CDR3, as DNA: TGTGCCAGCGCCCTGACAGGGGGCGTAGAGACCCAGTACTTC.

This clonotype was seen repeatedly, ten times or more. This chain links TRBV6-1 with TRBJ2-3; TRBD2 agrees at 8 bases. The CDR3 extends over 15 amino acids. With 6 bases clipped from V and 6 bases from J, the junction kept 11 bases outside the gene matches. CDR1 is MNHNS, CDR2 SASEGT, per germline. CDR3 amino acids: CASSRSGTSVDTQYF. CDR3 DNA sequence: TGTGCCAGCAGCCGATCCGGGACTAGTGTCGATACGCAGTATTTT.

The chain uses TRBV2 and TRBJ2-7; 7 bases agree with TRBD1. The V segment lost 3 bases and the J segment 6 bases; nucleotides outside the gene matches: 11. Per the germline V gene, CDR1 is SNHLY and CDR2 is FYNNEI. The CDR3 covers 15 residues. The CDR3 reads CASSDPRAGGLEQYF. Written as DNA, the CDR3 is TGTGCCAGCAGTGACCCTCGGGCAGGGGGTCTCGAGCAGTACTTC.

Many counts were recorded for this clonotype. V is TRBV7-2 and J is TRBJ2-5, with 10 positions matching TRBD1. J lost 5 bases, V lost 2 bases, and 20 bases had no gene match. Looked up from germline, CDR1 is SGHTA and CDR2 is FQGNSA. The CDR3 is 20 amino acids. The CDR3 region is CASSLYPSGFRDRGGETQYF. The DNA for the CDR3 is TGTGCCAGCAGCTTATATCCCTCGGGTTTTAGGGACAGGGGAGGGGAGACCCAGTACTTC.

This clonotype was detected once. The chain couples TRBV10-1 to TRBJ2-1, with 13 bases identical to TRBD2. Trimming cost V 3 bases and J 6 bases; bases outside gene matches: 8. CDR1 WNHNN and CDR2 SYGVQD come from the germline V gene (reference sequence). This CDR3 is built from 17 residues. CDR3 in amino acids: CASSDRRTSGRINEQFF. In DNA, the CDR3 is TGCGCCAGCAGTGACCGTCGGACTAGCGGGAGAATCAATGAGCAGTTCTTC.

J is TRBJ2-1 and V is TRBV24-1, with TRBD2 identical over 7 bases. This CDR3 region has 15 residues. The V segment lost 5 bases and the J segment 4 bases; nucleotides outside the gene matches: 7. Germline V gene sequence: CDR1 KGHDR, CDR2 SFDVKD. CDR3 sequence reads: CATSVGGSGYNEQFF. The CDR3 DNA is TGTGCCACCAGTGTAGGCGGGAGCGGTTACAATGAGCAGTTCTTC.